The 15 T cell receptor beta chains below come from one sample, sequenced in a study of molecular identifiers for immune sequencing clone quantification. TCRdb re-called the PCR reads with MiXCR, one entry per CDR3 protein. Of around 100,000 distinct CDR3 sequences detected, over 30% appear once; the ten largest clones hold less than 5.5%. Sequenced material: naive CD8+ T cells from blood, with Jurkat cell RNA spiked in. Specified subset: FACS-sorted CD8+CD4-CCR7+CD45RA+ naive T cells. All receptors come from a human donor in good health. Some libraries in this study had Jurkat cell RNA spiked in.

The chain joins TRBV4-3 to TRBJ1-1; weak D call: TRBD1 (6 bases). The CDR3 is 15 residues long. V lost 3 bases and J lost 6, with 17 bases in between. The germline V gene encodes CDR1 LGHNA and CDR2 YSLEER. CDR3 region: CASSQSNRVRAEAFF. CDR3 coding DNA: TGCGCCAGCAGCCAGAGTAACAGGGTACGGGCTGAAGCTTTCTTT.

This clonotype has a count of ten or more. The CDR3 region is CASSPAGYTEAFF. CDR3 nucleotide sequence: TGTGCCAGCAGCCCCGCAGGGTACACTGAAGCTTTCTTT. The rearrangement links TRBV13 to TRBJ1-1; D may be TRBD1 (5 bases). Germline CDR1 is PRHDT and CDR2 is FYEKMQ (reference sequence). This CDR3 is 13 amino acids long. V was clipped by 5 bases and J by 3 bases, with 10 bases between them.

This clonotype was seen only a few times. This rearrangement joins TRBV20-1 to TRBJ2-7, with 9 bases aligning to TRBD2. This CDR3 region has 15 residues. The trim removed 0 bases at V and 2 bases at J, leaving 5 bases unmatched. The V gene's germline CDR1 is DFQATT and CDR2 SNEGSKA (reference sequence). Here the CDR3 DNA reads TGCAGTGCTAGAGACACTAGCGGGTCCCCCTACGAGCAGTACTTC. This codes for CSARDTSGSPYEQYF.

The CDR3 nucleotides read TGTGCCAGCAGTTTATACAGGGAACACAATGAGCAGTTCTTC. Residues: CASSLYREHNEQFF. The chain couples TRBV7-6 to TRBJ2-1; D possibly corresponds to TRBD1 (6 bases). Germline loops: CDR1 SGHVS, CDR2 FNYEAQ. This CDR3 spans 14 amino acids. V lost 6 bases and J lost 5, with 14 bases in between.

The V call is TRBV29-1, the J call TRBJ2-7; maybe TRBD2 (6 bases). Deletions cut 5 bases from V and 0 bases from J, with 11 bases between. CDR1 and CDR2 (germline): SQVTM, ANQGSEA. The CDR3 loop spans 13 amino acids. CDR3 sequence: CSVRGDPSYEQYF. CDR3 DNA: TGCAGCGTTCGCGGGGACCCCTCCTACGAGCAGTACTTC.

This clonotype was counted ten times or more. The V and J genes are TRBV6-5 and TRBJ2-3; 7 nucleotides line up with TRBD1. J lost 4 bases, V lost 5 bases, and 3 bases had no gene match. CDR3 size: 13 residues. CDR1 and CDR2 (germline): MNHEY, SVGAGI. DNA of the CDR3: TGTGCCAGCAGTGACAGGGACGCAGATACGCAGTATTTT. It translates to CASSDRDADTQYF.

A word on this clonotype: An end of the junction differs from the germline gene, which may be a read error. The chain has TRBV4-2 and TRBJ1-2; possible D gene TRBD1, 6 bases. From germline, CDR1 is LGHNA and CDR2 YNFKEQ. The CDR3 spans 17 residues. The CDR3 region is CASSFPAPTGANYGNTF. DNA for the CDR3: TGTGCCAGCAGCTTTCCGGCACCGACAGGAGCTAACTATGGCAACACCTTC.

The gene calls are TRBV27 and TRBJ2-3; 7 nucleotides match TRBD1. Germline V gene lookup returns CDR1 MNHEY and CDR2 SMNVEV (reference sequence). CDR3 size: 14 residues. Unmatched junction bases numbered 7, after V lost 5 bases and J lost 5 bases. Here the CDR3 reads CASSTGDSGDTQYF. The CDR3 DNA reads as TGTGCCAGCAGTACAGGGGATTCCGGAGATACGCAGTATTTT.

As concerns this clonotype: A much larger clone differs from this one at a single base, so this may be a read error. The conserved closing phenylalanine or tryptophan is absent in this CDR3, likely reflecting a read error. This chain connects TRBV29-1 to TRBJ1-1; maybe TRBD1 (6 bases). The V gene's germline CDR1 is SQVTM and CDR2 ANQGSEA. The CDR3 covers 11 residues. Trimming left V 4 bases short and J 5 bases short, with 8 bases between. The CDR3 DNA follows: TGCAGCGTTGGAGGGGGAACTGAAGCTTTCATT. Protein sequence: CSVGGGTEAFI.

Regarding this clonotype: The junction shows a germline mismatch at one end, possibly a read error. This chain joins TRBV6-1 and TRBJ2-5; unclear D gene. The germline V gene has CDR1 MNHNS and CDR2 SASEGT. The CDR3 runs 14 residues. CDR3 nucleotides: TGTGCCAGCAGTGAGTCAGGTAGTCAAGAGACCGAGTACTTC. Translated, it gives CASSESGSQETEYF.

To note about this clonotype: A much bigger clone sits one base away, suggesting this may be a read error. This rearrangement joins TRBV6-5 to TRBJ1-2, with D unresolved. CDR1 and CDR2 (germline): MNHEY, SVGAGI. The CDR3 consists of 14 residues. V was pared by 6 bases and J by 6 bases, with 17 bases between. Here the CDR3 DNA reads TGTGCCAGCAGCCCGTCCCCCATGCGCAATGGCTACACCTTC. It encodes CASSPSPMRNGYTF.

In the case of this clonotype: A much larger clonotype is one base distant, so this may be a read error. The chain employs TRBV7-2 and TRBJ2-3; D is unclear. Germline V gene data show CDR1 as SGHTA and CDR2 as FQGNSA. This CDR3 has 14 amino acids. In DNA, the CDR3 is TGTGCCAGCAGCCCCACGGGCAGCACAGATACGCAGTGTTTT. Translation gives CASSPTGSTDTQCF.

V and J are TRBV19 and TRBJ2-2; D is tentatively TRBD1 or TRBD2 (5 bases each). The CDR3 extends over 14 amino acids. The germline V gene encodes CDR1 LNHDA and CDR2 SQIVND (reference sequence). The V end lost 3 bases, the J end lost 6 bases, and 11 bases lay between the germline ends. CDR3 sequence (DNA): TGTGCCAGTAGTATTCCAGGGAGCCCCGGGGAGCTGTTTTTT. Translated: CASSIPGSPGELFF.

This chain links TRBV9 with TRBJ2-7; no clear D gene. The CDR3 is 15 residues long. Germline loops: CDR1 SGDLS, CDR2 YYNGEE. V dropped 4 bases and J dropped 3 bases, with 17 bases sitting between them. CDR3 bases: TGTGCCAGCAGCTCTCTCCCGGCGAGCTTCTACGAGCAGTACTTC. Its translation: CASSSLPASFYEQYF.

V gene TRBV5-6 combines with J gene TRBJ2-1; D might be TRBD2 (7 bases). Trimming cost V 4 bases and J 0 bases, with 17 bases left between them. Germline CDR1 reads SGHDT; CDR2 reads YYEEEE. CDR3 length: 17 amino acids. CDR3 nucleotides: TGTGCCAGCAGCATGGGGGGGCCGAGGAGCTCCTACAATGAGCAGTTCTTC. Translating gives CASSMGGPRSSYNEQFF.